This T cell receptor beta chain originates from a study of OX40 agonist ivuxolimab in advanced cancers. Turning to the study itself: Partial responses were observed in three patients, of whom one had hepatocellular carcinoma and two had cutaneous melanoma. Overall study findings and caveats: Expanded peripheral T cell antigen specificity was not determined. The authors also found low normalized T-cell clonal expansion in some nonresponders. Relative to CD4+, CD8+ T cells held more expanded clones on average.

TCRdb's table, derived via immunoSEQ multiplex PCR, lists solely in-frame clones and lacks some. The repertoire holds 45,000 to 55,000 clones, nearly 85% seen once, with roughly 1.2% in the top ten. Note on this clone: Its matching antigen is unknown.

This CDR3 contains 14 residues. Deletions cut 5 bases from V and 5 bases from J, with 13 bases between. The sequenced sample was CD4+ or CD8+ T cells sorted from blood, obtained in a trial of the OX40 agonist ivuxolimab. The rearrangement links TRBV5-7 to TRBJ2-2; D could derive from TRBD1 or TRBD2 (6 bases each). TRBV5-7 is classed as an ORF, of uncertain function. This receptor was obtained from an adult with an advanced solid tumor such as melanoma, head and neck, liver or kidney cancer. CDR3 in amino acids: CASRGGGRTGELFF. The CDR3 DNA reads TGTGCCAGCAGAGGAGGGGGAAGGACCGGGGAGCTGTTTTTT.